A selection of T cell receptor beta chains follows, all from one sample in a study of CD8 T cells in Susac syndrome. TCRdb passed the immunoSEQ multiplex PCR reads through MiXCR, listing each CDR3 protein once. The profile covers approximately 120,000 distinct CDR3 sequences, with less than 97% appearing a single time and roughly 0.096% taken by the ten largest. The specimen sequenced was CD4+ T cells from PBMCs. These receptors were collected from a human donor in good health. CDR3s include the opening cysteine and the closing phenylalanine or tryptophan. Each record gives: CDR3 DNA, CDR3 protein, clone size, V gene, J gene, D gene. D genes are given only for firm matches. Expanded clones are given a class, and other clones once, few, many or no size at all.

CDR3nt: TGCGCCAGCAGTGGGGGGGACCTTTGGAATGAGCAGTTCTTC
CDR3aa: CASSGGDLWNEQFF
abundance: .
v_gene: TRBV5-1
j_gene: TRBJ2-1
d_gene: TRBD2

CDR3nt: TGTGCCACCAGCAGATGGCGGTTCAATGAGCAGTTCTTC
CDR3aa: CATSRWRFNEQFF
abundance: .
v_gene: TRBV15
j_gene: TRBJ2-1
d_gene: .

CDR3nt: TGTGCCAGCACCAACAGCGGGAGGGCCTCCAATGAGCAGTTCTTC
CDR3aa: CASTNSGRASNEQFF
abundance: .
v_gene: TRBV5-4
j_gene: TRBJ2-1
d_gene: TRBD2

CDR3nt: TGTGCCAGCAGCCGTTCCTTCGGGACCATCAATGAAAAACTGTTTTTT
CDR3aa: CASSRSFGTINEKLFF
abundance: once
v_gene: TRBV7-2
j_gene: TRBJ1-4
d_gene: .

CDR3nt: TGTGCCAGCAGCCAAGCCGGGACTAGCGGGGGGCCTTCTCAAGAGACCCAGTACTTC
CDR3aa: CASSQAGTSGGPSQETQYF
abundance: .
v_gene: TRBV4-2
j_gene: TRBJ2-5
d_gene: TRBD2

CDR3nt: TGTGCCAGCAGCCAAGATTTGGTGCCCTATGGCTACACCTTC
CDR3aa: CASSQDLVPYGYTF
abundance: .
v_gene: TRBV3-1
j_gene: TRBJ1-2
d_gene: .

CDR3nt: TGTGCCATTTCAGGAGAATATATCGGGGGCTACACCTTC
CDR3aa: CAISGEYIGGYTF
abundance: .
v_gene: TRBV10-3
j_gene: TRBJ1-2
d_gene: .

CDR3nt: TGTGCCAGTAGTAGACAGGGCCAGACCCAGTACTTC
CDR3aa: CASSRQGQTQYF
abundance: .
v_gene: TRBV19
j_gene: TRBJ2-5
d_gene: TRBD1

CDR3nt: TGTGCCAGCAGCTTAAACACAAGATACACCGGGGAGCTGTTTTTT
CDR3aa: CASSLNTRYTGELFF
abundance: .
v_gene: TRBV7-9
j_gene: TRBJ2-2
d_gene: .

CDR3nt: TGCGCCAGCAGCCAAGATCGAGCTAGCGGCAATGAGCAGTTCTTC
CDR3aa: CASSQDRASGNEQFF
abundance: .
v_gene: TRBV4-3
j_gene: TRBJ2-1
d_gene: TRBD2

CDR3nt: TGTGCCAGCAGTTTAGCGGGAGGAACATACAATGAGCAGTTCTTC
CDR3aa: CASSLAGGTYNEQFF
abundance: few
v_gene: TRBV12-3/TRBV12-4
j_gene: TRBJ2-1
d_gene: .

CDR3nt: TGTGCCAGCTCATCACAGGGAGGCTATGGCTACACCTTC
CDR3aa: CASSSQGGYGYTF
abundance: .
v_gene: TRBV18
j_gene: TRBJ1-2
d_gene: .

CDR3nt: TGTGCCAGCAGTTACTCGATAGGGCTCAACAATGAGCAGTTCTTC
CDR3aa: CASSYSIGLNNEQFF
abundance: .
v_gene: TRBV6-2/TRBV6-3
j_gene: TRBJ2-1
d_gene: .

CDR3nt: TGTGCCAGCAGCTTCTCCCCCTTTCCGGGACACCTGAATTTGGCCCTCCACTTT
CDR3aa: CASSFSPFPGHLNLALHF
abundance: .
v_gene: TRBV11-2
j_gene: TRBJ1-6
d_gene: .

CDR3nt: TGTGCCAGCACCCCTGGGACAGGGCCATCCAATGAGCAGTTCTTC
CDR3aa: CASTPGTGPSNEQFF
abundance: .
v_gene: TRBV3-1
j_gene: TRBJ2-1
d_gene: TRBD1

CDR3nt: TGTGCCAGCAAAGAGGCCCTGGGACAGGGACAGGGCTACACCTTC
CDR3aa: CASKEALGQGQGYTF
abundance: .
v_gene: TRBV6-2/TRBV6-3
j_gene: TRBJ1-2
d_gene: TRBD1

CDR3nt: TGTGCCAGCAGGCCCGGGACTAGCGGGAGTGATGAGCAGTTCTTC
CDR3aa: CASRPGTSGSDEQFF
abundance: .
v_gene: TRBV12-3/TRBV12-4
j_gene: TRBJ2-1
d_gene: TRBD2

CDR3nt: TGTGCCTTACAATTGGGACTCATGAACACTGAAGCTTTCTTT
CDR3aa: CALQLGLMNTEAFF
abundance: .
v_gene: TRBV30
j_gene: TRBJ1-1
d_gene: .

CDR3nt: TGTGCCAGCAGTTCGGGGCCTCGCGAGCAGTACTTC
CDR3aa: CASSSGPREQYF
abundance: .
v_gene: TRBV28
j_gene: TRBJ2-7
d_gene: .

CDR3nt: TGTGCCAGCAGTACATCGAACACTGAAGCTTTCTTT
CDR3aa: CASSTSNTEAFF
abundance: .
v_gene: TRBV28
j_gene: TRBJ1-1
d_gene: .

CDR3nt: TGTGCCAGCAGTTTGGAACGGCCCGGTGAGCAGTTCTTC
CDR3aa: CASSLERPGEQFF
abundance: .
v_gene: TRBV12-3/TRBV12-4
j_gene: TRBJ2-1
d_gene: .

CDR3nt: TGTGCCAGTAGTTTGGAACTAGCGGGAGTCATTGAGCAGTTCTTC
CDR3aa: CASSLELAGVIEQFF
abundance: .
v_gene: TRBV19
j_gene: TRBJ2-1
d_gene: TRBD2

CDR3nt: TGTGCCAGCTCCGCTCCGACTACCGCCTACGAGCAGTACTTC
CDR3aa: CASSAPTTAYEQYF
abundance: .
v_gene: TRBV28
j_gene: TRBJ2-7
d_gene: .

CDR3nt: TGTGCCAGCAGAACCGACAGCACAGATACGCAGTATTTT
CDR3aa: CASRTDSTDTQYF
abundance: .
v_gene: TRBV6-6
j_gene: TRBJ2-3
d_gene: .

CDR3nt: TGTGCCAGCACTCAAGGGGGACAGATCACAGATACGCAGTATTTT
CDR3aa: CASTQGGQITDTQYF
abundance: once
v_gene: TRBV2
j_gene: TRBJ2-3
d_gene: TRBD1

CDR3nt: TGCGCCAGCAGTCAACGCTCCGGACAGGGGGTATATGGCTACACCTTC
CDR3aa: CASSQRSGQGVYGYTF
abundance: .
v_gene: TRBV23-1
j_gene: TRBJ1-2
d_gene: TRBD1

CDR3nt: TGTGCCAGCTCACCTACAGGGGGCACAGATACGCAGTATTTT
CDR3aa: CASSPTGGTDTQYF
abundance: .
v_gene: TRBV18
j_gene: TRBJ2-3
d_gene: TRBD1

CDR3nt: TGTGCCAGCAGCTTTGGGGCCAAAAACATTCAGTACTTC
CDR3aa: CASSFGAKNIQYF
abundance: .
v_gene: TRBV7-2
j_gene: TRBJ2-4
d_gene: .

CDR3nt: TGTGCCAGTAGCCCCACACGACAGGGAACCTACGAGCAGTACTTC
CDR3aa: CASSPTRQGTYEQYF
abundance: .
v_gene: TRBV19
j_gene: TRBJ2-7
d_gene: TRBD1

CDR3nt: TGCGCCAGCAGCCAAGATGGGGGTGGGGAACGGCCCCAGCATTTT
CDR3aa: CASSQDGGGERPQHF
abundance: once
v_gene: TRBV4-1
j_gene: TRBJ1-5
d_gene: .

CDR3nt: TGTGCCAGCAGGAAGCGGGAGAGCTACAATGAGCAGTTCTTC
CDR3aa: CASRKRESYNEQFF
abundance: once
v_gene: TRBV27
j_gene: TRBJ2-1
d_gene: TRBD2

CDR3nt: TGTGCCAGCAGTGCGCCTAGCGGGTACCAAGAGACCCAGTACTTC
CDR3aa: CASSAPSGYQETQYF
abundance: .
v_gene: TRBV2
j_gene: TRBJ2-5
d_gene: TRBD2

CDR3nt: TGTGCCAGCAGCGTAGGGGTTCACAACCCCTACGAGCAGTACTTC
CDR3aa: CASSVGVHNPYEQYF
abundance: .
v_gene: TRBV9
j_gene: TRBJ2-7
d_gene: .

CDR3nt: TGCAGCGTTGAAGATAAGTATGCGGGGACGCAGTATTTT
CDR3aa: CSVEDKYAGTQYF
abundance: .
v_gene: TRBV29-1
j_gene: TRBJ2-3
d_gene: .

CDR3nt: TGTGCCAGCAGTGTTCGGGGCGACTATGGCTACACCTTC
CDR3aa: CASSVRGDYGYTF
abundance: .
v_gene: TRBV6-1
j_gene: TRBJ1-2
d_gene: .

CDR3nt: TGTGCCAGCAGTTTATTTTCCAGAAAGAACACTGAAGCTTTCTTT
CDR3aa: CASSLFSRKNTEAFF
abundance: .
v_gene: TRBV27
j_gene: TRBJ1-1
d_gene: .

CDR3nt: TGCAGCTCCATGGGGGCGGGGAGCACAGATACGCAGTATTTT
CDR3aa: CSSMGAGSTDTQYF
abundance: once
v_gene: TRBV29-1
j_gene: TRBJ2-3
d_gene: .

CDR3nt: TGTGCCAGCTCACCACCCGACAGGGTTCTCTACGAGCAGTACTTC
CDR3aa: CASSPPDRVLYEQYF
abundance: .
v_gene: TRBV18
j_gene: TRBJ2-7
d_gene: TRBD1

CDR3nt: TGCGCCAGCACGGCCGCGGGCCGCACAGATACGCAGTATTTT
CDR3aa: CASTAAGRTDTQYF
abundance: .
v_gene: TRBV5-1
j_gene: TRBJ2-3
d_gene: .

CDR3nt: TGCAGCGTTGCTGACAGGGGTGGGACTGAAGCTTTCTTT
CDR3aa: CSVADRGGTEAFF
abundance: .
v_gene: TRBV29-1
j_gene: TRBJ1-1
d_gene: TRBD1

CDR3nt: TGCAGTGCTCGCGGCGGGGGAAACCTCTACGAGCAGTACTTC
CDR3aa: CSARGGGNLYEQYF
abundance: once
v_gene: TRBV20-1
j_gene: TRBJ2-7
d_gene: TRBD2

CDR3nt: TGTGCCATCAGTGCCTCTAGCGGGGGGCCAGATACGCAGTATTTT
CDR3aa: CAISASSGGPDTQYF
abundance: .
v_gene: TRBV10-3
j_gene: TRBJ2-3
d_gene: TRBD2